This TCR beta chain emerged from a study of beta chain features in type 1 diabetes. Across the whole study: The study found patients and healthy donors alike in age, gender and cell yields.

General study results and limits: In cDNA sequencing, cells with high TCR expression could be over-represented.

The CDR3 totals 15 residues. The V gene's germline CDR1 is MNHNS and CDR2 SASEGT. The V segment lost 7 bases and the J segment 3 bases; nucleotides outside the gene matches: 6. Isolated RNA was reverse transcribed in full, so expressed TCRB transcripts were sequenced. Approximately 3.5 million reads per sample on average were obtained from naive, central memory and regulatory T cell samples. Sequencing was performed with immunoSEQ multiplex PCR; in TCRdb, only in-frame clones are kept and a portion is missing. The table lists around 40,000 clones, about half of them singletons. With respect to this clone: Its antigen remains unidentified.

This receptor was taken from a young woman in good health. Source material: Tregs from blood. This chain connects TRBV6-1 to TRBJ1-4; 9 bases agree with TRBD1. In nucleotides, the CDR3 is TGTGCCAGCATGAGACGGACAGGGGCTAATGAAAAACTGTTTTTT. Translation gives CASMRRTGANEKLFF.